This T cell receptor (beta chain) was sequenced in a study of early T cells in non-severe SARS-CoV-2 infection (TCRdb year 2021). Notes on the research overall: TCR sequencing used bulk RNA from unsorted whole blood, so alpha and beta chains could not be paired.

Broader findings and caveats from the paper: VDJdb matching was skewed toward anti-spike CD8 responses and likely underestimated virus-specific expansions, missing private and CD4 specificities.

The library relied on 5' RACE. The sequencing machine was a NextSeq 500. The TCR library protocol attached unique molecular identifiers to individual cDNA molecules to correct for sequencing error and PCR bias. Both TCR alpha and beta chains were sequenced, and tight co-correlation was observed between alpha and beta sequence abundances in each sample. From the authors' description of their analysis: V gene, J gene and CDR3 annotation of TCR sequences was performed with Decombinator V4. Expanded TCRs were defined as changing significantly between any two time points under a Poisson model with p below 0.0001. TCR abundances were normalised to the total number of TCRs sequenced per sample and were expressed as counts per million. TRAV1-2 paired with TRAJ12, TRAJ20 or TRAJ33 defined MAIT TCRs, while TRAV10 paired with TRAJ18 defined iNKT TCRs. VDJdb, accessed 1 November 2021, was searched for CMV, EBV and SARS-CoV-2 annotated TCRs, excluding TCRs annotated for multiple antigens. TCRdb reprocessing: public reads trimmed at Q25 with fastp, clones called with MiXCR, in-frame beta chains kept. Every distinct CDR3 protein forms one entry, paired with its most common genes and DNA. It is TCRdb's table, rather than the study itself, that gives the V and J calls and clone size. A total of some 62,000 distinct CDR3 sequences appear in this sample, roughly 9% of them only once. The ten biggest clones cover roughly an eighth of the sample.

The study was a case-control design nested within a healthcare worker cohort in London, UK, with weekly nasopharyngeal swab PCR tests and blood sampling. Healthcare workers were enrolled in the week of the UK lockdown, from 23 to 31 March 2020, and were followed every week for up to roughly 16 weeks. Based on the germline V gene, the CDR1 and CDR2 sequences are MNHEY and SVGAGI. V trim: 2 bases; J trim: 4 bases; unmatched bases: 5. From the cysteine through the phenylalanine, the CDR3 covers 15 amino acids. Of all the DNA, just the CDR3 is kept, 45 bases in frame from base 1. This clonotype showed up many times. The antigen it binds to is not known. No qualities accompany the bases; no much larger clone lies one base away.

The sample in question was whole blood, obtained at baseline. The chain uses TRBV6-5 and TRBJ2-3; 8 bases in the middle match TRBD2. The TCR sequence derives from an adult who was a healthcare worker with PCR-confirmed SARS-CoV-2 infection or an uninfected control (not recorded which). CDR3 sequence: CASSYIAGGSDTQYF. The DNA sequence is TGTGCCAGCAGTTACATTGCGGGAGGCTCAGATACGCAGTATTTT.